The 18 T cell receptor beta chains below all came from one sample that was sequenced in a study of identical twins. One entry per CDR3 protein, called by TCRdb with MiXCR from the 5' RACE reads. The table includes some 500,000 distinct CDR3 sequences, roughly 21% detected once. The data were also submitted as part of a second study, on T cells expressing NK-cell markers.

The sequencing sample was made of CD4+ T cells sorted from blood. These receptors were taken from a young woman in good health.

In this sample, this clonotype turned up many times. V usage is TRBV3-1 and J usage is TRBJ2-1; D may correspond to TRBD1 or TRBD2 (6 bases each). This CDR3 is built from 15 residues. V lost 1 base and J lost 5, with 12 bases in between. Germline-derived CDR1 and CDR2 are LGHDT and YNNKEL (reference sequence). CDR3 in DNA: TGTGCCAGCAGCCAAGGATGGGGGGCGAACAATGAGCAGTTCTTC. It translates to CASSQGWGANNEQFF.

The chain is built from TRBV5-6 and TRBJ2-1; TRBD2 matches 9 bases. This CDR3 is built from 16 residues. J was trimmed by 9 bases and V by 1 base; bases with no gene match: 11. Germline V gene data show CDR1 as SGHDT and CDR2 as YYEEEE. This chain's CDR3 is CASSLYAGGQLGEQFF. The CDR3 nucleotides are TGTGCCAGCAGCTTGTATGCGGGAGGGCAATTAGGTGAGCAGTTCTTC.

The rearrangement joins TRBV12-3 or TRBV12-4 to TRBJ1-5, with 7 bases matching TRBD1. The CDR3 runs 15 residues. The ends lost 6 bases at V and 0 bases at J; junction bases unmatched: 5. CDR3 DNA sequence: TGTGCCAGCAGGTTACAGGGGAATAGCAATCAGCCCCAGCATTTT. Translating it yields CASRLQGNSNQPQHF.

This clonotype was recorded a few times. CDR3 coding DNA: TGTGCCAGCAGTGACGGTAGGGTATACAATGAGCAGTTCTTC. Residues: CASSDGRVYNEQFF. The chain has TRBV2 and TRBJ2-1; D unclear. The CDR3 is made up of 14 amino acids. Trimming left V 3 bases short and J 4 bases short, with 10 bases between. Germline V gene sequence: CDR1 SNHLY, CDR2 FYNNEI.

This clonotype was picked up one time. The CDR3 loop reads CASSPGRAGTEAFF. In nucleotides, the CDR3 is TGTGCCAGCAGTCCCGGGAGAGCGGGCACTGAAGCTTTCTTT. V is TRBV7-9 and J is TRBJ1-1; no definite D call. The V gene's germline CDR1 is SEHNR and CDR2 FQNEAQ (reference sequence). V lost 6 bases, J lost 4 bases, and 15 bases lay in between. The CDR3 covers 14 residues.

This clonotype was seen only a few times. The V gene is TRBV3-1, the J gene TRBJ1-1; possible D gene TRBD1, 5 bases. Between the trimmed V and J ends, which lost 4 bases and 5 bases, there was a span of 11 bases. The CDR3 covers 13 residues. Germline values: CDR1 LGHDT, CDR2 YNNKEL (reference sequence). CDR3 amino acids: CASSRNGGTEAFF. The CDR3 region has the DNA TGTGCCAGCAGCCGCAATGGGGGGACTGAAGCTTTCTTT. Complete variable domain (other parts from reference TRBV3-1 and TRBJ1-1): DTAVSQTPKYLVTQMGNDKSIKCEQNLGHDTMYWYKQDSKKFLKIMFSYNNKELIINETVPNRFSPKSPDKAHLNLHINSLELGDSAVYFCASSRNGGTEAFFGQGTRLTVV.

This clonotype was seen more than once but under ten times. The gene calls are TRBV30 and TRBJ2-7, with TRBD1 identical over 7 bases. This CDR3 has 14 residues. From germline, CDR1 is GTSNPN and CDR2 SVGIG (reference sequence). The trim removed 5 bases at V and 0 bases at J, leaving 7 bases unmatched. In DNA form, the CDR3 reads TGTGCCTGGTCACCGGGACAGTTCTCCTACGAGCAGTACTTC. Amino acid sequence: CAWSPGQFSYEQYF.

The chain couples TRBV12-3 or TRBV12-4 to TRBJ1-2, with D unclear. V was shortened by 1 base and J by 6 bases, with 18 bases between the two germline ends. This CDR3 spans 16 amino acids. The chain's CDR3 is CASSLGGLHDGHGYTF. CDR3 sequence (DNA): TGTGCCAGCAGTTTAGGGGGTCTTCACGATGGCCATGGCTACACCTTC.

Only a few counts were recorded for this clonotype. This chain connects TRBV4-3 to TRBJ1-2; D not resolved. Per the germline V gene, CDR1 is LGHNA and CDR2 is YSLEER. V shed 0 bases and J shed 8 bases, with 13 bases lying between them. The CDR3 totals 14 residues. This CDR3 is CASSQERLGSGYTF. The CDR3 DNA follows: TGCGCCAGCAGCCAAGAACGTCTGGGATCCGGCTACACCTTC.

The CDR3 is CSARTPANEQFF. The CDR3, as DNA: TGCAGTGCTCGGACACCCGCCAATGAGCAGTTCTTC. The chain uses TRBV20-1 and TRBJ2-1; D is perhaps TRBD1 (5 bases). Germline V gives CDR1 DFQATT, CDR2 SNEGSKA (reference sequence). V shed 5 bases and J shed 6 bases, with 11 bases lying between them. This CDR3 spans 12 amino acids.

In DNA, the CDR3 is TGCGCCAGCAGCTCGGACAGGGTCAGCAATGAGCAGTTCTTC. It yields the protein CASSSDRVSNEQFF. The chain carries TRBV5-1 and TRBJ2-1; TRBD1 matches at 8 bases. Trimming took 3 bases from V and 6 from J; bases not matched to a gene: 5. The length of the CDR3 is 14 residues. The germline CDR1 and CDR2 sequences are SGHRS and YFSETQ.

This clonotype was counted between two and nine times. The V and J genes are TRBV5-1 and TRBJ2-3; TRBD1 matches 8 bases. Germline assignment: CDR1 SGHRS and CDR2 YFSETQ. The CDR3 totals 16 residues. The V and J ends lost 2 bases and 4 bases, in that order; junction bases with no gene match: 9. The CDR3 loop reads CASSLGQAGGPDTQYF. CDR3 coding DNA: TGCGCCAGCAGCTTAGGGCAGGCAGGGGGCCCAGATACGCAGTATTTT.

This chain uses TRBV27 with TRBJ2-3; TRBD1 aligns across 11 bases. CDR1 and CDR2 from the germline V gene are MNHEY and SMNVEV (reference sequence). The junction had 4 bases not matched to a gene; V was cut back by 8 bases and J by 3 bases. This CDR3 has 14 residues. CDR3 residues: CASWTGGRTDTQYF. DNA of the CDR3: TGTGCCAGCTGGACAGGGGGCAGGACAGATACGCAGTATTTT.

J is TRBJ1-2 and V is TRBV20-1, with 7 bases identical to TRBD1. The CDR3 consists of 14 residues. Per germline, CDR1 DFQATT and CDR2 SNEGSKA (reference sequence). With V trimmed by 0 bases and J by 6 bases, 7 bases remained unmatched. CDR3 DNA: TGCAGTGCTAGAGATGGGAGAGGGGGCGATGGCTACACCTTC. As protein: CSARDGRGGDGYTF.

This chain connects TRBV19 to TRBJ1-5, with TRBD1 as a possible D gene (6 bases). V dropped 7 bases and J dropped 5 bases, with 12 bases sitting between them. The CDR3 covers 13 residues. The germline V gene has CDR1 LNHDA and CDR2 SQIVND (reference sequence). The CDR3 DNA is TGTGCCAGTACACGGGACACCTATCAGCCCCAGCATTTT. It is translated as CASTRDTYQPQHF.

This rearrangement joins TRBV5-4 to TRBJ1-6, with D tentatively TRBD1 (5 bases). Trimming took 0 bases from V and 5 from J, leaving 9 bases between them. The CDR3 has 15 residues. CDR1 and CDR2 (germline): SGHNT, YYREEE (reference sequence). The CDR3 DNA reads as TGTGCCAGCAGCTTGGCCCCAGGGAATAATTCACCCCTCCACTTT. This translates into CASSLAPGNNSPLHF.

The chain carries TRBV9 and TRBJ1-1, with D tentatively TRBD1 (6 bases). CDR3 length: 13 amino acids. Trimming stripped 2 bases from V and 5 bases from J, with 10 bases between. From germline, CDR1 is SGDLS and CDR2 YYNGEE. CDR3 region: CASSVGAKTEAFF. The CDR3 nucleotides read TGTGCCAGCAGCGTGGGGGCCAAAACTGAAGCTTTCTTT.

This clonotype was picked up a small number of times. The chain uses TRBV7-2 and TRBJ2-1; D is unclear. The CDR3 contains 14 residues. Germline-derived CDR1 and CDR2 are SGHTA and FQGNSA. Trimming left V 5 bases short and J 5 bases short, with 13 bases between. The CDR3 sequence is CASSPEVTNNEQFF. CDR3 DNA: TGTGCCAGCAGCCCCGAAGTGACAAACAATGAGCAGTTCTTC.